The sequence of this T cell receptor (beta chain) was determined in a study of Tregs in tolerant kidney transplant recipients (dated by TCRdb to between 2018 and 2021). Regarding the research as a whole: The study used TCRbeta sequencing to identify donor-specific regulatory T cells before combined kidney and bone marrow transplantation, then tracked those cells after transplant. Several methods of expanding Tregs specific for an allogeneic donor were compared by TCRbeta repertoire sequencing in a few healthy controls.

Unstimulated Tregs (CD4+CD25+CD127-), CD4+ non-Tregs (CD4+CD25-), CD4 and CD8 cells were FACS-sorted from thawed PBMCs. Blood from healthy controls was obtained either from healthy volunteers or as purchased buffy coats. Healthy control blood was processed by Ficoll density gradient to PBMCs and cryopreserved; patient PBMCs were collected before and after transplant. For TCRbeta CDR3 sequencing, genomic DNA from the sorted cells was extracted using the QIAGEN DNeasy Blood and Tissue Kit. High-throughput TCRbeta CDR3 sequencing, which included PCR amplification with bias correction and internal controls, was done commercially through immunoSEQ. As for the original processing: A unique productive TCRbeta sequence was defined by the CDR3 nucleotide sequence when primers matched, and otherwise by the CDR3 amino acid sequence together with the Vbeta and Jbeta genes. To correct for sorting error, sequences found in more than one sorted population at a frequency ratio of 2:1 or less were discarded, and the remaining shared sequences were assigned to the population with the higher frequency. Donor-reactive sequences were defined as at least 5-fold expanded in CFSE-low cells versus unstimulated cells, with frequency of at least 0.01% in CFSE-low cells. Repertoire divergence was quantified by Jensen-Shannon divergence calculated from the top 100 TCRbeta sequences ranked by frequency. When a sample had multiple sequencing runs, each run was corrected for sorting error separately and the runs were then pooled. As stored in TCRdb, this immuneACCESS dataset retains in-frame rearrangements with V and J assigned. A fraction of the clones does not appear; measured against another copy, unresolved V genes explain less than half of the discrepancy, and the remainder lacks a known reason. The V and J calls and clone size come from that table; D and trimming were worked out from the DNA. The sample has about 240,000 clones on record, 84% of them singletons. The ten largest clonotypes hold approximately 0.69% of the sample.

Worth noting for this clone: Its antigen remains unidentified. No qualities accompany the bases; no much larger clone lies one base away.

Results and caveats for the whole study, not just this receptor: Biological reproducibility was not directly addressed, though technical replication error appeared minimal. Because only a small number of patients were included, the study had limitations, and the results will need to be validated in larger populations as well as under other immunosuppression protocols. Expanding Tregs with activated donor B cells appeared to identify the most biologically relevant and donor-specific TCRbeta repertoire.

The germline V gene encodes CDR1 SSHAT and CDR2 FNYEAQ (reference sequence). V and J lose 7 bases and 1 base, and a span of 13 bases separates them. The CDR3 runs 15 residues from the cysteine to the phenylalanine. Just the 45-base CDR3 DNA is kept, in frame starting at base 1. The sample taken for sequencing was CD4+ T cells from blood. The sequence joins TRBV7-7 to TRBJ2-2; TRBD1 is perhaps the D gene, given 6 matching bases. The sequence was collected from a human donor in good health. The CDR3 sequence is CASTDRGMNTGELFF. The sequence in DNA is TGTGCCAGCACCGATAGGGGGATGAACACCGGGGAGCTGTTTTTT. The CDR3 plus the reference TRBV7-7 and TRBJ2-2 genes for the other parts give the full variable domain: GAGVSQSPRYKVTKRGQDVTLRCDPISSHATLYWYQQALGQGPEFLTYFNYEAQPDKSGLPSDRFSAERPEGSISTLTIQRTEQRDSAMYRCASTDRGMNTGELFFGEGSRLTVL.